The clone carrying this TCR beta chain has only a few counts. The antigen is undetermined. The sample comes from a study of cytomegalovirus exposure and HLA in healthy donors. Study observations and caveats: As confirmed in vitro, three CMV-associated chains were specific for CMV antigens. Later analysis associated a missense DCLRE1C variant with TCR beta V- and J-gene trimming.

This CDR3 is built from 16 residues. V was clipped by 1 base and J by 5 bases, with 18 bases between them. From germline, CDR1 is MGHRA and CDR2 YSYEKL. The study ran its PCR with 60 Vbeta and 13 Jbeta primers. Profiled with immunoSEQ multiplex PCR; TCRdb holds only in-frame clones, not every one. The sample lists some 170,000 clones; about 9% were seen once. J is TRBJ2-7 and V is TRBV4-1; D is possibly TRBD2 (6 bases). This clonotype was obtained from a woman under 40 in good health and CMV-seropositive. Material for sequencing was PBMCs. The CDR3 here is CASSQGRGAGRNEQYF. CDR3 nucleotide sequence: TGCGCCAGCAGCCAAGGGCGGGGAGCAGGGCGAAACGAGCAGTACTTC.